Listed below are T cell receptor beta chains from one sample, sequenced in a study of shared clonotypes between healthy human individuals. Profiled with immunoSEQ multiplex PCR; TCRdb holds only in-frame clones, not every one. The table records 2.3 million or so clones, 90% to 95% of them present only once. The sequenced material came from naive CD4+ T cells from PBMCs. The receptors originated from a man younger than 35 in good health. Some clones in this sample may be carry-over from other donors' samples. Each CDR3 is given with its conserved first and last residue. The D gene is left open where the match is weak. Clone size appears in some rows only: once, few, many, or a class for an expanded clone.

-	TRBJ1-1	-	TRBV18	CASSPPGIPLNTEAFF	TGTGCCAGCTCACCACCGGGGATCCCGCTGAACACTGAAGCTTTCTTT
-	TRBJ1-2	-	TRBV7-3	CASSLHGKGGYTF	TGTGCCAGCAGCTTACACGGGAAGGGAGGCTACACCTTC
few	TRBJ1-2	TRBD1	TRBV6-5	CASRNRGHGYTF	TGTGCCAGTAGAAACAGGGGTCATGGCTACACCTTC
-	TRBJ1-5	TRBD1	TRBV19	CASTKQGLEQPQHF	TGTGCCAGTACCAAACAGGGGTTGGAACAGCCCCAGCATTTT
once	TRBJ2-7	-	TRBV7-3	CASSRLPGNSYEQYF	TGTGCCAGCAGCCGCCTGCCAGGCAACTCCTACGAGCAGTACTTC
-	TRBJ2-7	TRBD2	TRBV5-1	CASSSGLAGSYEQYF	TGCGCCAGCAGTTCCGGACTAGCGGGGTCCTACGAGCAGTACTTC
-	TRBJ2-1	TRBD1	TRBV10-3	CAISQPTGGLNEQFF	TGTGCCATCAGTCAACCAACAGGGGGCCTTAATGAGCAGTTCTTC
-	TRBJ2-7	TRBD1	TRBV30	CAWSPLRQGKNEQYF	TGTGCCTGGAGCCCACTGAGACAGGGGAAGAACGAGCAGTACTTC
-	TRBJ1-2	TRBD1	TRBV18	CASSPRRQGGYGYTF	TGTGCCAGCTCACCACGGCGACAGGGGGGTTATGGCTACACCTTC
-	TRBJ1-1	-	TRBV6-1	CASSRTEGGARAFF	TGTGCCAGCAGTAGGACCGAAGGGGGGGCTCGAGCTTTCTTT
-	TRBJ2-3	-	TRBV13	CASSQQGSDTQYF	TGTGCCAGCAGCCAGCAGGGAAGCGATACGCAGTATTTT
once	TRBJ2-1	-	TRBV4-3	CASSPQGPPSYNEQFF	TGCGCCAGCAGCCCCCAGGGGCCTCCCTCCTACAATGAGCAGTTCTTC
-	TRBJ2-3	-	TRBV18	CASSPSRRDDTQYF	TGTGCCAGCTCACCATCAAGGCGGGACGATACGCAGTATTTT
once	TRBJ2-4	-	TRBV19	CASSLITTVAKNIQYF	TGTGCCAGTAGTCTCATTACCACAGTAGCCAAAAACATTCAGTACTTC
-	TRBJ1-1	-	TRBV7-2	CASSLDGVGGRAFF	TGTGCCAGCAGCTTAGATGGGGTAGGAGGGCGTGCTTTCTTT
-	TRBJ2-5	-	TRBV5-1	CASSLIGPVQETQYF	TGCGCCAGCAGCTTAATCGGGCCGGTCCAAGAGACCCAGTACTTC
once	TRBJ1-1	TRBD1	TRBV27	CASSDRDRQAEAFF	TGTGCCAGCAGTGACCGGGACAGACAGGCTGAAGCTTTCTTT
once	TRBJ2-5	-	TRBV28	CASRVGAQETQYF	TGTGCCAGCAGGGTGGGGGCGCAGGAGACCCAGTACTTC
-	TRBJ2-1	-	TRBV4-3	CASSQAGIGAGLYNEQFF	TGCGCCAGCAGCCAAGCGGGGATCGGGGCAGGCCTCTACAATGAGCAGTTCTTC
-	TRBJ2-3	-	TRBV7-2	CASSLVPLDTDTQYF	TGTGCCAGCAGCTTAGTTCCGTTGGACACAGATACGCAGTATTTT
-	TRBJ2-5	-	TRBV28	CASRLQETQYF	TGTGCCAGCAGACTACAAGAGACCCAGTACTTC
-	TRBJ1-1	TRBD1	TRBV5-1	CASSGYRGNTEAFF	TGCGCCAGCAGCGGGTACAGGGGGAACACTGAAGCTTTCTTT
-	TRBJ2-2	TRBD1	TRBV6-5	CASRRQGAGTGELFF	TGTGCCAGCAGGCGACAGGGGGCGGGCACCGGGGAGCTGTTTTTT
-	TRBJ2-7	-	TRBV10-3	CAISDHAGNYEQYF	TGTGCCATCAGTGACCACGCGGGAAACTACGAGCAGTACTTC
-	TRBJ1-4	-	TRBV5-4	CASSSLTEGRNEKLFF	TGTGCCAGCAGCTCACTGACAGAGGGCCGGAATGAAAAACTGTTTTTT
-	TRBJ2-5	TRBD1	TRBV6-5	CASMSADRAETQYF	TGTGCCAGCATGTCTGCGGACAGGGCCGAGACCCAGTACTTC
-	TRBJ2-5	TRBD2	TRBV19	CASSAASGTRETQYF	TGTGCCAGTAGTGCTGCTAGCGGGACTAGAGAGACCCAGTACTTC